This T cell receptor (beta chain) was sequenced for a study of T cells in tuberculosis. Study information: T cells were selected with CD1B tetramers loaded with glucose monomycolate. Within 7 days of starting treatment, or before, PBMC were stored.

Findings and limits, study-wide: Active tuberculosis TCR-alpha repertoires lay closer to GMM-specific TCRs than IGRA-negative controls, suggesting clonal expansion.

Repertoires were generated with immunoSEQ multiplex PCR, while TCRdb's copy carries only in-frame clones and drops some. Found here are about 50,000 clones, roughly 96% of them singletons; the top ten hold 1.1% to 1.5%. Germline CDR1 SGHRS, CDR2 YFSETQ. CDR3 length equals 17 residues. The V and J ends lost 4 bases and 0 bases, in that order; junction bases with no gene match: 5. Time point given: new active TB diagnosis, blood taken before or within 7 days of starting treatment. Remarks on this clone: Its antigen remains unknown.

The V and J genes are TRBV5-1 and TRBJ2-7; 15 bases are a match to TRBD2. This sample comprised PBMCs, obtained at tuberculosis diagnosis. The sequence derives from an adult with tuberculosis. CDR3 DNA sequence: TGCGCCAGCAGCCACGGACTAGCGGGAGGGCCCTCCTACGAGCAGTACTTC. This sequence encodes CASSHGLAGGPSYEQYF. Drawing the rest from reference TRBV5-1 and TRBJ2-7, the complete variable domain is KAGVTQTPRYLIKTRGQQVTLSCSPISGHRSVSWYQQTPGQGLQFLFEYFSETQRNKGNFPGRFSGRQFSNSRSEMNVSTLELGDSALYLCASSHGLAGGPSYEQYFGPGTRLTVT.